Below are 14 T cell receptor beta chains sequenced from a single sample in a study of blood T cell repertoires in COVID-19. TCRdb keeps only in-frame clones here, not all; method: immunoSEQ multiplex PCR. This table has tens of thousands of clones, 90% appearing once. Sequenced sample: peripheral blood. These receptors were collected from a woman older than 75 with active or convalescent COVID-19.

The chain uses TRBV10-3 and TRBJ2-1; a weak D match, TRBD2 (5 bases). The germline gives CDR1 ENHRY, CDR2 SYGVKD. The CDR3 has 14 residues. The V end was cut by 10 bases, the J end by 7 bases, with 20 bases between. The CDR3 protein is CATLASQNENEQFF. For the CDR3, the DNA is TGTGCCACTTTAGCGTCACAGAACGAGAATGAGCAGTTCTTC.

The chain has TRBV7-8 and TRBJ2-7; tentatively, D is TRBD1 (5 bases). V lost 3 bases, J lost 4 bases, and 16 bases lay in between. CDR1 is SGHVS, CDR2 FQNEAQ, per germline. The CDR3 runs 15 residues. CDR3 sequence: CASSFPQGGRYEQYF. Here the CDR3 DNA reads TGTGCCAGCAGCTTCCCCCAGGGTGGGCGTTACGAGCAGTACTTC. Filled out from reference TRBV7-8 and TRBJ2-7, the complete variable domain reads GAGVSQSPRYKVAKRGQDVALRCDPISGHVSLFWYQQALGQGPEFLTYFQNEAQLDKSGLPSDRFFAERPEGSVSTLKIQRTQQEDSAVYLCASSFPQGGRYEQYFGPGTRLTVT.

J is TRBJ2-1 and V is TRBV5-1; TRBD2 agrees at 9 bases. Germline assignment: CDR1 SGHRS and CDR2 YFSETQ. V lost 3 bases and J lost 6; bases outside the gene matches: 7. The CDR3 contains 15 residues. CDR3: CASSSPSGNLNEQFF. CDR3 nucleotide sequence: TGCGCCAGCAGCTCCCCTAGCGGGAACCTCAATGAGCAGTTCTTC.

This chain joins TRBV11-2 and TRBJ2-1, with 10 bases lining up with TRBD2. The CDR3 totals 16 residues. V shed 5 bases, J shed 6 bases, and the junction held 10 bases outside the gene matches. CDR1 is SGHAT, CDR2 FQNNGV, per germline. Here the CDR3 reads CASSPGPSGRINEQFF. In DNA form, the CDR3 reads TGTGCCAGCAGCCCCGGTCCTAGCGGGAGAATCAATGAGCAGTTCTTC.

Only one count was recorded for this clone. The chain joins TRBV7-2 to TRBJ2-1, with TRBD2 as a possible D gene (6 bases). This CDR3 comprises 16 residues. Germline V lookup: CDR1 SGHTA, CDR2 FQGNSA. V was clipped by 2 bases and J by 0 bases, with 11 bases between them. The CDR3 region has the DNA TGTGCCAGCAGCTTATTAGCGGTAAGCTCCTACAATGAGCAGTTCTTC. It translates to CASSLLAVSSYNEQFF.

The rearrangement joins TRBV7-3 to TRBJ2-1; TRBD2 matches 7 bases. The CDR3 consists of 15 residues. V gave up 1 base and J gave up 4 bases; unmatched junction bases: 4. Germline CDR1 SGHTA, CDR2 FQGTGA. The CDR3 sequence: CASSLRREGYNEQFF. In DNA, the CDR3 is TGTGCCAGCAGCTTAAGGAGGGAGGGGTACAATGAGCAGTTCTTC.

The CDR3 is CSVALSSGDTEAFF. The CDR3 DNA follows: TGCAGCGTGGCCCTTTCTAGTGGAGACACTGAAGCTTTCTTT. V and J are TRBV29-1 and TRBJ1-1; D is ambiguous. CDR3 size: 14 residues. V was pared by 6 bases and J by 3 bases, with 17 bases between. Germline V lookup: CDR1 SQVTM, CDR2 ANQGSEA.

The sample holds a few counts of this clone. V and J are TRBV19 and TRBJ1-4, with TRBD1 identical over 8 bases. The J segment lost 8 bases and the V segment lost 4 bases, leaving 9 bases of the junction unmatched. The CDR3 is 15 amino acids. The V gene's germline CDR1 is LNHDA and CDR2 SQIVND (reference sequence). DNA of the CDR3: TGTGCCAGTAGTAGATTTGGACAGGGAAACGAAAAACTGTTTTTT. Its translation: CASSRFGQGNEKLFF.

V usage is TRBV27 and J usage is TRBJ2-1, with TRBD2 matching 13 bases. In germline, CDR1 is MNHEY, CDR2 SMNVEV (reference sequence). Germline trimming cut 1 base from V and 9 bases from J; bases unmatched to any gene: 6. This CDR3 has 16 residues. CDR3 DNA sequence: TGTGCCAGCAGTTTATTCGGACTAGCGGGAGAGAGTGAGCAGTTCTTC. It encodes CASSLFGLAGESEQFF.

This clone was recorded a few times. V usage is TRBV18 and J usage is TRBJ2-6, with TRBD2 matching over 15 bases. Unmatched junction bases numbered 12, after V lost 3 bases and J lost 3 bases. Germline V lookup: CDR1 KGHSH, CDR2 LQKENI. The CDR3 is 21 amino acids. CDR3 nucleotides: TGTGCCAGCTCACCCCTGGGACTAGCGGGAGGCCTGCTCGGTGGGGCCAACGTCCTGACTTTC. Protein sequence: CASSPLGLAGGLLGGANVLTF.

The CDR3 sequence: CASSIRYEQYF. CDR3 coding DNA: TGTGCCAGCAGTATCCGCTACGAGCAGTACTTC. V usage is TRBV28 and J usage is TRBJ2-7; D unclear. The CDR3 has 11 residues. The V end lost 5 bases, the J end lost 3 bases, and 5 bases lay between the germline ends. From germline, CDR1 is MDHEN and CDR2 SYDVKM. Based on the CDR3 plus reference TRBV28 and TRBJ2-7, the full variable domain is DVKVTQSSRYLVKRTGEKVFLECVQDMDHENMFWYRQDPGLGLRLIYFSYDVKMKEKGDIPEGYSVSREKKERFSLILESASTNQTSMYLCASSIRYEQYFGPGTRLTVT.

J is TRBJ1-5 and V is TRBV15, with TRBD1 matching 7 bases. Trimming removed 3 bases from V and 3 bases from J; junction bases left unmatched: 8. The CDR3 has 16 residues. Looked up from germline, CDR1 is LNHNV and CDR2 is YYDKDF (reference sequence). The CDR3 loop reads CATSSPRGTDNQPQHF. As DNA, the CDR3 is TGTGCCACCAGCAGCCCACGGGGGACAGACAATCAGCCCCAGCATTTT.

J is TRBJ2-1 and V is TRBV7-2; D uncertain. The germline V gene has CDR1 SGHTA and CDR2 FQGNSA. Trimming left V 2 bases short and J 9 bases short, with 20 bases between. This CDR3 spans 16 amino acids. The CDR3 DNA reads TGTGCCAGCAGCTTATCCCCAGGAACCACAATGAGTGAGCAGTTCTTC. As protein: CASSLSPGTTMSEQFF.

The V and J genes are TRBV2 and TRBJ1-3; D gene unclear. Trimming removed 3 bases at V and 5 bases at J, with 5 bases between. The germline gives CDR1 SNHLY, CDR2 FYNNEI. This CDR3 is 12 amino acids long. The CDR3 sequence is CASSEGRNTIYF. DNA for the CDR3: TGTGCCAGCAGTGAGGGCCGAAACACCATATATTTT.